The 26 T cell receptor beta chains below all came from one sample that was sequenced in a study of a mutant IDH1 vaccine in newly diagnosed glioma (dated by TCRdb to the early 2020s). The time point label, read with the paper, signifies: week 11, during vaccination. Every vaccine dose consisted of 300 ug of a 20-mer mutant IDH1 peptide in Montanide, administered subcutaneously together with topical imiquimod. The antigens of these receptors remain unknown. Library prep was done by the immunoSEQ multiplex PCR assay. Imported from immuneACCESS, the table was reduced by TCRdb to in-frame sequences with V and J called. These copies leave out some clones; in studies compared against another copy, an unresolved V gene accounts for under half, and the cause of the remainder is not known. In all, the sample holds about 60,000 clones, and about four fifths of those were seen once. The top ten constitute around 3.3% of the sample.

Source: PBMCs, taken from a glioma patient whose treatment included an IDH1 peptide vaccine. These receptors originate from a man under 40 with glioma.

The gene calls are TRBV9 and TRBJ2-2, with 10 bases matching TRBD2. From germline, CDR1 is SGDLS and CDR2 YYNGEE. The CDR3 consists of 17 residues. Trimming took 0 bases from V and 3 from J; bases not matched to a gene: 5. The CDR3 here is CASSVGIAGGHTGELFF. The CDR3 bases are TGTGCCAGCAGCGTAGGGATAGCGGGAGGTCACACCGGGGAGCTGTTTTTT.

The chain couples TRBV7-8 to TRBJ2-7, with D perhaps given as TRBD1 or TRBD2 (5 bases each). Germline V gene lookup returns CDR1 SGHVS and CDR2 FQNEAQ. V lost 3 bases to trimming and J lost 7 bases, with 16 bases between them. This CDR3 has 14 residues. The CDR3 protein is CASSLGRRRGEQYF. CDR3 nucleotide sequence: TGTGCCAGCAGCTTGGGACGACGGCGCGGGGAGCAGTACTTC.

The chain has TRBV29-1 and TRBJ2-3; TRBD1 matches 8 bases. CDR1 and CDR2 (germline): SQVTM, ANQGSEA. Unmatched junction bases numbered 1, after V lost 4 bases and J lost 1 base. This CDR3 comprises 13 residues. CDR3 nucleotides: TGCAGCGTTGTGACAGGGGGCACAGATACGCAGTATTTT. It yields the protein CSVVTGGTDTQYF.

This clone was seen only once. The V and J genes are TRBV5-4 and TRBJ2-7, with 10 positions matching TRBD1. Germline CDR1 SGHNT, CDR2 YYREEE (reference sequence). J gave up 6 bases and V 4 bases, and 7 bases lay outside the gene matches. This CDR3 contains 14 residues. The CDR3 reads CASSRDRGDGEQYF. CDR3 sequence (DNA): TGTGCCAGCAGCCGGGACAGGGGAGACGGCGAGCAGTACTTC.

This chain connects TRBV5-4 to TRBJ2-7; no clear D. This CDR3 has 14 amino acids. In germline, CDR1 is SGHNT, CDR2 YYREEE (reference sequence). V shed 2 bases and J shed 0 bases, with 9 bases lying between them. The CDR3 region is CASSFDTNSYEQYF. The CDR3 DNA reads TGTGCCAGCAGCTTCGACACTAACTCCTACGAGCAGTACTTC. Using reference TRBV5-4 and TRBJ2-7 for the parts outside the CDR3, the full variable domain is ETGVTQSPTHLIKTRGQQVTLRCSSQSGHNTVSWYQQALGQGPQFIFQYYREEENGRGNFPPRFSGLQFPNYSSELNVNALELDDSALYLCASSFDTNSYEQYFGPGTRLTVT.

V usage is TRBV7-2 and J usage is TRBJ1-2; D is unclear. This CDR3 region has 14 residues. Per the germline V gene, CDR1 is SGHTA and CDR2 is FQGNSA. V was pared by 2 bases and J by 2 bases, with 9 bases between. For the CDR3, the DNA is TGTGCCAGCAGCTTACAAGCGGGGAACTATGGCTACACCTTC. Translation: CASSLQAGNYGYTF.

This clone was detected only once. The chain couples TRBV29-1 to TRBJ2-7, with 13 bases identical to TRBD2. Germline V gives CDR1 SQVTM, CDR2 ANQGSEA. Trimming cost V 6 bases and J 2 bases; bases outside gene matches: 4. CDR3 length: 14 residues. The CDR3, as DNA: TGCAGCGTGATGGGACTAGCGGGACCCTACGAGCAGTACTTC. As protein: CSVMGLAGPYEQYF.

The chain carries TRBV21-1 and TRBJ2-3; TRBD2 is the table's D call and was not checked against the DNA. TRBV21-1 is noted as a pseudogene. This CDR3 contains 17 residues. The CDR3 nucleotides are TGTGCCAGCAGCAACCCGGACTTGGCGGTTAGCACAGATACGCAGTATTTT. Translated: CASSNPDLAVSTDTQYF.

The chain links TRBV9 to TRBJ2-2; D gene ambiguous. CDR3 length equals 12 residues. V was trimmed by 0 bases and J by 6 bases, leaving 3 bases between them. Germline-derived CDR1 and CDR2 are SGDLS and YYNGEE. The CDR3 reads CASSVGPGELFF. The CDR3 region has the DNA TGTGCCAGCAGCGTAGGTCCCGGGGAGCTGTTTTTT.

V is TRBV2 and J is TRBJ1-2; D is ambiguous. The germline V gene encodes CDR1 SNHLY and CDR2 FYNNEI. V lost 8 bases and J lost 4, with 14 bases in between. The CDR3 runs 13 residues. This CDR3 reads CASGRGVGYGYTF. The CDR3 DNA follows: TGTGCCAGCGGCCGTGGTGTGGGCTATGGCTACACCTTC.

CDR3 sequence reads: CASSRLPQGSNYGYTF. In DNA, the CDR3 is TGTGCCAGCAGCCGCCTACCACAGGGGTCTAACTATGGCTACACCTTC. The chain recombines TRBV7-8 with TRBJ1-2; TRBD1 aligns across 7 bases. With 5 bases clipped from V and 0 bases from J, the junction kept 9 bases outside the gene matches. This CDR3 spans 16 amino acids. Germline CDR1 SGHVS, CDR2 FQNEAQ.

This sequence joins TRBV2 and TRBJ2-1; 14 positions agree with TRBD2. The CDR3 length is 17 residues. With V trimmed by 8 bases and J by 8 bases, 14 bases remained unmatched. The germline CDR1 and CDR2 sequences are SNHLY and FYNNEI. CDR3 in DNA: TGTGCCAGCGGGGGACTAGCGGGGGACTGGAATCCGTATGAGCAGTTCTTC. It is translated as CASGGLAGDWNPYEQFF.

This clone is large. The genes are TRBV5-8 and TRBJ1-1, with D uncertain. Trimming removed 0 bases at V and 6 bases at J, with 12 bases between. The CDR3 covers 14 residues. Germline V CDR1 and CDR2: SGHTS, YDEGEE. In DNA, the CDR3 is TGTGCCAGCAGCTTGGGGGGTTATGGATCTGAAGCTTTCTTT. Translated, it gives CASSLGGYGSEAFF.

This clone was counted between two and nine times. The chain has TRBV28 and TRBJ2-3, with TRBD2 matching over 13 bases. After removal of 4 bases from V and 5 bases from J, the junction contained 9 bases not matched to a gene. Germline V gene data show CDR1 as MDHEN and CDR2 as SYDVKM. The CDR3 has 17 residues. In DNA form, the CDR3 reads TGTGCCAGCAGTTCCCCCGGACTAGCGGGAGTACAAGATACGCAGTATTTT. This translates into CASSSPGLAGVQDTQYF.

J is TRBJ1-6 and V is TRBV19; D ambiguous. V lost 0 bases and J lost 9, with 12 bases in between. CDR1 and CDR2 (germline): LNHDA, SQIVND (reference sequence). CDR3 length: 15 amino acids. CDR3 amino acids: CASSIDRPGTSPLHF. As DNA, the CDR3 is TGTGCCAGTAGTATAGATCGCCCGGGAACTTCACCCCTCCACTTT.

The V and J genes are TRBV7-3 and TRBJ2-1; the match to TRBD1 covers 10 bases. The CDR3 sequence is 16 residues long. Per germline, CDR1 SGHTA and CDR2 FQGTGA. The ends lost 5 bases at V and 6 bases at J; junction bases unmatched: 10. The chain's CDR3 is CASSRTTGGDFNEQFF. The CDR3, as DNA: TGTGCCAGCAGCCGTACGACAGGGGGCGATTTCAATGAGCAGTTCTTC.

This rearrangement joins TRBV12-5 to TRBJ1-1; no firm D call. The CDR3 length is 12 residues. V gave up 2 bases and J gave up 0 bases, with 1 base separating them. The germline V gene encodes CDR1 LGHNT and CDR2 FRNRAP. In DNA, the CDR3 is TGTGCTAGTGGTTTGATGAACACTGAAGCTTTCTTT. Protein product: CASGLMNTEAFF. The variable domain in full, completed from reference TRBV12-5 and TRBJ1-1, reads DARVTQTPRHKVTEMGQEVTMRCQPILGHNTVFWYRQTMMQGLELLAYFRNRAPLDDSGMPKDRFSAEMPDATLATLKIQPSEPRDSAVYFCASGLMNTEAFFGQGTRLTVV.

The gene calls are TRBV28 and TRBJ1-1; 11 positions match TRBD1. The trim removed 5 bases at V and 11 bases at J, leaving 4 bases unmatched. CDR3 length: 12 residues. The germline V gene encodes CDR1 MDHEN and CDR2 SYDVKM. The CDR3 DNA follows: TGTGCCAGCAGTGGGACAGGGGGGAACGCTTTCTTT. Translating it yields CASSGTGGNAFF.

The rearrangement joins TRBV18 to TRBJ2-5; TRBD2 is a possible D gene (6 bases). The J call is in doubt because the DNA end fits TRBJ2-7 better. The germline V gene encodes CDR1 KGHSH and CDR2 LQKENI. The CDR3 totals 12 residues. The CDR3 nucleotides read TGTGCCAGCTCACCACGGGGGGACGAGCAGTACTTC. Protein product: CASSPRGDEQYF.

Here the CDR3 reads CATSRESGRNTIYF. Here the CDR3 DNA reads TGTGCCACCAGCAGAGAGTCAGGGAGAAACACCATATATTTT. The chain has TRBV15 and TRBJ1-3; tentative D call: TRBD1 (5 bases). The germline V and J ends were trimmed by 0 bases and 5 bases, with 8 bases remaining between them. The germline V gene encodes CDR1 LNHNV and CDR2 YYDKDF (reference sequence). The CDR3 covers 14 residues. The variable domain in full, completed from reference TRBV15 and TRBJ1-3, reads DAMVIQNPRYQVTQFGKPVTLSCSQTLNHNVMYWYQQKSSQAPKLLFHYYDKDFNNEADTPDNFQSRRPNTSFCFLDIRSPGLGDTAMYLCATSRESGRNTIYFGEGSWLTVV.

The rearrangement links TRBV6-1 to TRBJ2-7, with unresolved D. V was pared by 4 bases and J by 4 bases, with 17 bases between. Germline CDR1 MNHNS, CDR2 SASEGT. The CDR3 contains 15 residues. CDR3 residues: CASSGISGPKYEQYF. The CDR3 DNA reads TGTGCCAGCAGTGGTATCTCCGGGCCCAAGTACGAGCAGTACTTC.

The V gene is TRBV11-2, the J gene TRBJ1-2; 8 nucleotides line up with TRBD1. The J segment lost 4 bases and the V segment lost 0 bases, leaving 7 bases of the junction unmatched. Germline lookup yields CDR1 SGHAT and CDR2 FQNNGV. The CDR3 runs to 16 residues. The CDR3 here is CASSLDAGTGPYGYTF. CDR3 sequence (DNA): TGTGCCAGCAGCTTAGATGCGGGGACAGGACCCTATGGCTACACCTTC.

This clone was observed once. The chain joins TRBV4-2 to TRBJ1-2, with 8 bases identical to TRBD1. Losses at the gene ends were 4 bases for V and 4 bases for J; bases not matched to a gene: 8. This CDR3 has 15 residues. From germline, CDR1 is LGHNA and CDR2 YNFKEQ. The CDR3 DNA is TGTGCCAGCAGCCCGACACAGGGGGAGATCTATGGCTACACCTTC. It yields the protein CASSPTQGEIYGYTF.

The chain employs TRBV5-4 and TRBJ2-5; no reliable D call. The CDR3 loop spans 15 amino acids. V was pared by 4 bases and J by 2 bases, with 15 bases between. Per the germline V gene, CDR1 is SGHNT and CDR2 is YYREEE (reference sequence). CDR3 amino acids: CASSLESWAQETQYF. DNA of the CDR3: TGTGCCAGCAGCCTTGAAAGCTGGGCGCAAGAGACCCAGTACTTC.

This chain connects TRBV6-6 to TRBJ1-6, with D tentatively TRBD1 (5 bases). The CDR3 runs to 15 residues. Germline V gene sequence: CDR1 MNHNY, CDR2 SVGAGI (reference sequence). Trimming took off 5 bases at V and 10 bases at J, with 18 bases between the two ends. CDR3 residues: CASSPSRVGGSPLHF. The CDR3 DNA reads TGTGCCAGCAGTCCATCCAGGGTAGGAGGATCACCCCTCCACTTT.

V is TRBV5-1 and J is TRBJ1-1, with 9 positions matching TRBD1. The germline gives CDR1 SGHRS, CDR2 YFSETQ. Losses at the gene ends were 4 bases for V and 1 base for J; bases not matched to a gene: 8. The CDR3 runs to 16 residues. The CDR3: CASSADPQGANTEAFF. The CDR3 bases are TGCGCCAGCAGCGCGGACCCACAGGGGGCGAACACTGAAGCTTTCTTT.